This T cell receptor (beta chain) appears in the sequencing data of a study of shared T cell receptors in the human thymus (dated by TCRdb to 2020 to 2023). Notes on the research overall: The study examined how self-reactive, shared T-cell receptor alpha chains are generated in the human thymus.

The library was obtained by the immunoSEQ multiplex PCR assay. TCRdb stores this immuneACCESS table with in-frame sequences only. Part of the clones is absent; in the studies checked, under half of the shortfall reflects unresolved V genes, and no reason is known for the rest. A total of roughly 710,000 clones appear in this sample, around 85% of them only once. The ten biggest clones cover about 0.011% of the sample. A remark on this clone: Its antigen is still unknown. Base qualities are not provided; no much larger clone lies one nucleotide away.

Trimming accounts for 4 bases at V and 0 bases at J, while the number of junction bases matched to no gene is 5. The CDR3 numbers 16 residues from cysteine through phenylalanine. The read is trimmed to its CDR3 DNA, 48 bases read in frame from base 1. As encoded in the germline V gene, CDR1 is KGHSH while CDR2 is LQKENI. In addition, the sample was reused for a study of human thymus T cells. Taken from the second paper: Immunologically healthy infants undergoing open corrective cardiac surgery for congenital heart defects in Finland were used as donors. Thymus tissue was obtained as surgical resects removed during corrective cardiac surgery. Biased V and J gene segment usage appeared to be present in both thymic and peripheral blood repertoires. The related research reported highly overlapping thymic TCR repertoires among unrelated individuals. The study characterized TCR alpha and beta repertoires from about 8 infant thymus samples and a few related peripheral blood samples. The cohort included several male and a couple of female infants, with donor ages spanning 7 to 244 days. Thymocytes were released mechanically from tissue and stored at -70 °C as pellets of roughly 9-32 million cells. A QIAsymphony instrument was used to extract genomic DNA from frozen cell pellets. Using the immunoSEQ multiplex PCR assay, the TCRB and TCRAD loci were amplified from a standardized quantity of quality-controlled genomic DNA. The V(D)J region was spanned by amplicons of a length sufficient to cover the CDR3 and to identify V and J genes. The amplicons were sequenced on an Illumina platform via the commercial immunoSEQ service. Primer bias and sequencing errors were corrected as previously described, and TCRAD and TCRB definitions were based on the IMGT database. immunoSEQ Analyzer 3.0 and VDJTools were used for repertoire analysis, which covered basic statistics, V/J segment usage, diversity estimates, rarefaction and pairwise overlap. Diversity was estimated with Chao1, ChaoE, Efron-Thisted, Shannon and inverse Simpson indices, and also on datasets down-sampled to the smallest sample. Repertoire overlap was determined by strict matching of CDR3 nucleotide sequence, V gene and J gene, and Jaccard-based multidimensional scaling clustering was applied. On average, thymus samples yielded roughly 800,000 unique TCRB clonotypes, whereas blood samples yielded about 84,000.

Source material: thymocytes. The clonotype originates from a girl less than two years old with a congenital heart defect. Donor details come from another sample of the same person, matched by shared clones. The chain links TRBV18 with TRBJ1-1; 10 bases in the junction line up with TRBD1. The CDR3 has the sequence CASSQRQGAMNTEAFF. The nucleotide sequence is given as TGTGCCAGCTCACAGCGACAGGGGGCCATGAACACTGAAGCTTTCTTT.